This T cell receptor beta chain appears in the sequencing data of a study of Ad26.COV2.S vaccination and SARS-CoV-2 variants. Study-level information: Donor joined the COV1001 Ad26.COV2.S trial arm. Dosing was one shot or two shots 56 days apart.

The assay was immunoSEQ multiplex PCR, and TCRdb's table has in-frame clones only and misses some. In the table there are about 480,000 clones, around 88% of which are singletons. Per germline, CDR1 SGHTA and CDR2 FQGNSA. V was shortened by 2 bases and J by 5 bases, with 15 bases between the two germline ends. CDR3 size: 15 residues. Stated treatment: about 20 received Ad26.COV2.S at low or high dose, single or two shots; 5 received placebo; per-sample allocation not given. Sampling took place 63 days after the first vaccine or placebo injection. An Ad26 vector was used to express Wuhan-strain SARS-CoV-2 spike as the vaccine.

The source material was peripheral blood, sampled in a trial of Ad26.COV2.S vaccine versus placebo. The chain couples TRBV7-2 to TRBJ2-5; maybe TRBD2 (6 bases). The clonotype comes from a person aged 18-65 years who received the Ad26.COV2.S COVID-19 vaccine or a placebo. CDR3 bases: TGTGCCAGCAGCTTATTGACGGGAGCGCAGGAGACCCAGTACTTC. The encoded protein is CASSLLTGAQETQYF.